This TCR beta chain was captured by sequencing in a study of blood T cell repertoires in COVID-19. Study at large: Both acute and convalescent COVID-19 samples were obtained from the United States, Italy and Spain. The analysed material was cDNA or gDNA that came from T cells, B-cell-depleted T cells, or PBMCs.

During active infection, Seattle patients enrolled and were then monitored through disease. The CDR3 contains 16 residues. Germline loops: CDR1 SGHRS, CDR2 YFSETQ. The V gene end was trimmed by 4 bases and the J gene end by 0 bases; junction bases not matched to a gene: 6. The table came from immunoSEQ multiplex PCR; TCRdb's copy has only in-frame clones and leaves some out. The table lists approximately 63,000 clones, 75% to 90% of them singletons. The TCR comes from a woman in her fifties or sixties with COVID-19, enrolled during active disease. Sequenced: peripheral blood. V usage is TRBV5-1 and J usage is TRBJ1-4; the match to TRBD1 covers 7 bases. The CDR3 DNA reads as TGCGCCAGCAGCAGACGGACAGGAGCAACTAATGAAAAACTGTTTTTT. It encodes CASSRRTGATNEKLFF.